Detailed here is one T cell receptor beta chain. The germline gives CDR1 SNHLY, CDR2 FYNNEI. This CDR3 region has 17 residues. V lost 6 bases and J 2 bases, leaving 22 bases between the germline ends. These data originate in a study of blood T cell repertoires in COVID-19. Some clones are missing from TCRdb's copy, which holds only in-frame ones; the method was immunoSEQ multiplex PCR. This table holds around 270,000 clones, 80% to 90% found once. V usage is TRBV2 and J usage is TRBJ2-5, with D possibly TRBD1 on 6 matching bases. Sequences were obtained from peripheral blood. The sequence was obtained from a man aged 25-45 years with active or convalescent COVID-19. The CDR3, as DNA: TGTGCCAGCAGCGCCTCTCTCCCGAGGACAGTACAAGAGACCCAGTACTTC. Protein sequence: CASSASLPRTVQETQYF. The complete variable domain, with remaining parts taken from reference TRBV2 and TRBJ2-5, reads EPEVTQTPSHQVTQMGQEVILRCVPISNHLYFYWYRQILGQKVEFLVSFYNNEISEKSEIFDDQFSVERPDGSNFTLKIRSTKLEDSAMYFCASSASLPRTVQETQYFGPGTRLLVL.